This T cell receptor beta chain was captured by sequencing in a study of graft-versus-host responses after intestinal transplantation. The wider study: Multivisceral, liver-intestinal, or isolated intestinal transplants were received by the recipients. Whole-study findings and limits: Patients with graft-donor T cell macrochimerism had high graft-versus-host to host-versus-graft clonal ratios in allografts.

TCRdb keeps only in-frame clones here, not all; method: immunoSEQ multiplex PCR. The sample shows around 20,000 clones, roughly 90% of them seen only once. Concerning this clone: What it binds is not known.

V shed 5 bases and J shed 2 bases, with 10 bases lying between them. Per germline, CDR1 SGHTA and CDR2 FQGNSA. The CDR3 runs to 13 residues. The gene calls are TRBV7-2 and TRBJ2-7; TRBD1 or TRBD2 may be the D gene (5 bases each). Sequenced material: PBMCs, taken approximately 370 days after transplant. This receptor was obtained from a human patient who received an intestinal transplant, so some T cells may come from the graft donor. The CDR3 sequence: CASSRTGPYEQYF. Here the CDR3 DNA reads TGTGCCAGCAGCCGGACGGGACCCTACGAGCAGTACTTC.